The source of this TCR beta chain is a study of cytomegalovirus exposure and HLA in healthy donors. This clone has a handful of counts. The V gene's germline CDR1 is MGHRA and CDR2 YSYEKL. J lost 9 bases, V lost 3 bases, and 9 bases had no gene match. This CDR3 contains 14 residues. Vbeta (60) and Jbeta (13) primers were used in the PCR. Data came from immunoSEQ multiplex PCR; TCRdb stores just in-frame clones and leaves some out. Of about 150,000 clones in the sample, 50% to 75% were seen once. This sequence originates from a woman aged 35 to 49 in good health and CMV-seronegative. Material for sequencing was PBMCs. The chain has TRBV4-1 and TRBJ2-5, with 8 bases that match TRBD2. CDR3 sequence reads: CASSQLGLAASQYF. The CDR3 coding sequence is TGCGCCAGCAGCCAGCTAGGACTAGCTGCCTCCCAGTACTTC.